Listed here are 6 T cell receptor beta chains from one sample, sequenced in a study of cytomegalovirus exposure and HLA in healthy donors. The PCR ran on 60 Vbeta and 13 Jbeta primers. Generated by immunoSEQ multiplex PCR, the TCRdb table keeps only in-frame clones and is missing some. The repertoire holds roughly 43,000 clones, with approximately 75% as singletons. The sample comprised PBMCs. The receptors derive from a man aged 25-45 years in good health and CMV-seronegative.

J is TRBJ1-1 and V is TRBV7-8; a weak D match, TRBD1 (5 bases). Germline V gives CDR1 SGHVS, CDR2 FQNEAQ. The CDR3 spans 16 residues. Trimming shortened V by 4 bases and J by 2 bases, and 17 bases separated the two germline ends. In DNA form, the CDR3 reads TGTGCCAGCAGCTCTACATTCGTAACAGGTAACACTGAAGCTTTCTTT. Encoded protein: CASSSTFVTGNTEAFF.

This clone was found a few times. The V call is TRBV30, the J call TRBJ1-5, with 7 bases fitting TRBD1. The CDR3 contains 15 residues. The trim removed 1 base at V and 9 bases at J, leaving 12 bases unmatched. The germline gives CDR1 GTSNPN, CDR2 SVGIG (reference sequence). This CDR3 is CAWSAGLSAGGPQHF. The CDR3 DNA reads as TGTGCCTGGAGTGCGGGACTGTCGGCAGGGGGGCCCCAGCATTTT.

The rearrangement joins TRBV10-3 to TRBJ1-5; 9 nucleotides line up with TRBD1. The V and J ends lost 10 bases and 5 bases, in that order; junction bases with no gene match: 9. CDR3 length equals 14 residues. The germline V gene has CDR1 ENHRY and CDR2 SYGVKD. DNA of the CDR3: TGTGCCACCAGAGGGGACAGGGAATATCAGCCCCAGCATTTT. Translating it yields CATRGDREYQPQHF.

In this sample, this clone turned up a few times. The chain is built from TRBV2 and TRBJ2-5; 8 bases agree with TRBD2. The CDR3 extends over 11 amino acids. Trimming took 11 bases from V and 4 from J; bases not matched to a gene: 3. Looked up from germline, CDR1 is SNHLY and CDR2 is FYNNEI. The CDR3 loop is CASSGRETQYF. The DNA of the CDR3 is TGTGCCTCCAGCGGGAGAGAGACCCAGTACTTC.

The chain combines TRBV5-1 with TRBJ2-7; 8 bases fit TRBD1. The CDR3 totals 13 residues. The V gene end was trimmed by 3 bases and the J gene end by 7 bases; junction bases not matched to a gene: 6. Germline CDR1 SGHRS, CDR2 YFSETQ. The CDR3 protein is CASSYDRGREQYF. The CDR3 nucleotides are TGCGCCAGCAGCTACGACAGGGGTAGGGAGCAGTACTTC.

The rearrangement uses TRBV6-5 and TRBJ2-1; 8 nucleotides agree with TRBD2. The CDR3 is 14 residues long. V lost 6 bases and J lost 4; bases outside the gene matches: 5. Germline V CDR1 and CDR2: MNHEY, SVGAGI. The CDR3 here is CASRTGLVYNEQFF. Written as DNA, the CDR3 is TGTGCCAGCAGAACGGGACTAGTATACAATGAGCAGTTCTTC.